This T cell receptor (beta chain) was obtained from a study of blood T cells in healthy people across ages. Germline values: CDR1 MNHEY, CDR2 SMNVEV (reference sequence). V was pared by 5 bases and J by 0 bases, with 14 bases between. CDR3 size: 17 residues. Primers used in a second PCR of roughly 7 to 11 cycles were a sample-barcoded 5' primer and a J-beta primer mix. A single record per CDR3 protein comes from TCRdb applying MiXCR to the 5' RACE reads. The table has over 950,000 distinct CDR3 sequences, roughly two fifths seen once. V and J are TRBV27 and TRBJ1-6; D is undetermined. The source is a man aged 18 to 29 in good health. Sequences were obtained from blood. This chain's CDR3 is CASSKMSRSSYNSPLHF. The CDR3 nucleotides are TGTGCCAGCAGTAAGATGAGTCGGAGCTCCTATAATTCACCCCTCCACTTT.